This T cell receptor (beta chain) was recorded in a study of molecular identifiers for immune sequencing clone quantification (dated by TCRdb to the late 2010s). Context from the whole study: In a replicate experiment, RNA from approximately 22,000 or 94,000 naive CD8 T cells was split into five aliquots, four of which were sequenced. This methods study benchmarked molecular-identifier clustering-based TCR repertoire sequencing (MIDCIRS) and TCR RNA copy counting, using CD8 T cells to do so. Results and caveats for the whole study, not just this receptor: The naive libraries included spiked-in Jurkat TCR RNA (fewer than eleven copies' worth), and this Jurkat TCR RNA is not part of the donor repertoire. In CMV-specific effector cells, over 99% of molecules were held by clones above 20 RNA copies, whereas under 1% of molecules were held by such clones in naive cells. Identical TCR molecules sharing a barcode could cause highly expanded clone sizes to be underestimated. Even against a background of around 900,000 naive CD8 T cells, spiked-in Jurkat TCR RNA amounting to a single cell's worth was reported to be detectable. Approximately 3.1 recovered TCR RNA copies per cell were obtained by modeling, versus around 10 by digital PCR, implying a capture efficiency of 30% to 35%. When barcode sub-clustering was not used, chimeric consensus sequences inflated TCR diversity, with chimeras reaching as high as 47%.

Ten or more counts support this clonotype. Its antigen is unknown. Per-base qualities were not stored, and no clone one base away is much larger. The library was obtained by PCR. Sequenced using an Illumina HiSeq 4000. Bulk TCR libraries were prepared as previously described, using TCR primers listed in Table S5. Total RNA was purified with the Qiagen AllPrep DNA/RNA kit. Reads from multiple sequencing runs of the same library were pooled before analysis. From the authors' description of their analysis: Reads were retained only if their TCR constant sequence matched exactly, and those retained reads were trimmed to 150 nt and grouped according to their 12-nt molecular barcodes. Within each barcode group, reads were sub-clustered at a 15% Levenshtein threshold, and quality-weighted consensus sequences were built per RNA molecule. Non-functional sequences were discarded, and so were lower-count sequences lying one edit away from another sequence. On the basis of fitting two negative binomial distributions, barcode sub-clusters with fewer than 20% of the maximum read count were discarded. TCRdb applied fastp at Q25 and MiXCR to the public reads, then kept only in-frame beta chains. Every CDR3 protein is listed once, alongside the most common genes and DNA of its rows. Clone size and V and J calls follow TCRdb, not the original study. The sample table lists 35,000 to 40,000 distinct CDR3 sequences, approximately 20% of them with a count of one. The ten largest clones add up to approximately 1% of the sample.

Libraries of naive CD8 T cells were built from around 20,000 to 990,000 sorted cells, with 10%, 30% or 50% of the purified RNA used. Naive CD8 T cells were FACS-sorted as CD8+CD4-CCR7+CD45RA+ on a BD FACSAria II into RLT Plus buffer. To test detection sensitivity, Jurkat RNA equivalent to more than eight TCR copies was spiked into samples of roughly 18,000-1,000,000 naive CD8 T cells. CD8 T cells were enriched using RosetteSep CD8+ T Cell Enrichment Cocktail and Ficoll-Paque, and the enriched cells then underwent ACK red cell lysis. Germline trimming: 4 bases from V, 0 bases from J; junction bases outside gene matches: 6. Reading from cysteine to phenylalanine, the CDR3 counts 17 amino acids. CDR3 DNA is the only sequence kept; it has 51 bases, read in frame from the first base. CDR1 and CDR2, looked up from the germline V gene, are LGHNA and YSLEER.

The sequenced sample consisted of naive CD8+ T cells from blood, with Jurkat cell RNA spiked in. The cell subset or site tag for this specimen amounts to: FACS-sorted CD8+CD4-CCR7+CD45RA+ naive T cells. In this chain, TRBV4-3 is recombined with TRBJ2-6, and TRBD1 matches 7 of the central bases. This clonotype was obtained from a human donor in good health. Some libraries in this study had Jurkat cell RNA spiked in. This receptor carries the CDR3 CASSPTGAGSGANVLTF. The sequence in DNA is TGCGCCAGCAGCCCAACAGGGGCCGGCTCTGGGGCCAACGTCCTGACTTTC.